The 24 T cell receptor beta chains presented below share a single source sample, sequenced in a study of T cell responses to AZD1222 COVID-19 vaccine. Sequenced by immunoSEQ multiplex PCR; TCRdb stores in-frame clones only, minus some. Of about 56,000 clones in the sample, 80% were seen once. The source was peripheral blood, collected 28 days after the second AZD1222 dose. The source of these receptors is an adult who received the AZD1222 COVID-19 vaccine.

This rearrangement joins TRBV6-5 to TRBJ2-7; D possibly corresponds to TRBD2 (6 bases). Germline V CDR1 and CDR2: MNHEY, SVGAGI. CDR3 size: 15 residues. Trimming removed 6 bases at V and 1 base at J, with 16 bases between. This chain's CDR3 is CASRHGSGSSYEQYF. The CDR3 coding sequence is TGTGCCAGCAGACACGGGAGCGGGTCTTCCTACGAGCAGTACTTC.

The chain employs TRBV28 and TRBJ1-5; D unclear. Germline-derived CDR1 and CDR2 are MDHEN and SYDVKM. This CDR3 has 14 residues. Trimming removed 6 bases at V and 3 bases at J, with 12 bases between. The CDR3 nucleotides read TGTGCCAGCAGGTTCAATTTAAACAATCAGCCCCAGCATTTT. This translates into CASRFNLNNQPQHF.

This rearrangement joins TRBV15 to TRBJ1-2, with TRBD1 matching 8 bases. The J segment lost 6 bases and the V segment lost 0 bases, leaving 6 bases of the junction unmatched. Germline CDR1 LNHNV, CDR2 YYDKDF (reference sequence). This CDR3 is 15 amino acids long. CDR3 protein: CATSRERQGIDGYTF. CDR3 nucleotides: TGTGCCACCAGCAGAGAGAGACAGGGGATTGATGGCTACACCTTC.

The rearrangement links TRBV11-3 to TRBJ2-1; D gene unclear. CDR3 size: 16 residues. Germline values: CDR1 SGHNT, CDR2 YENEEA. V was clipped by 1 base and J by 0 bases, with 10 bases between them. This CDR3 reads CASSLGRSVSYNEQFF. The CDR3 DNA is TGTGCCAGCAGCTTAGGTAGGTCAGTCTCCTACAATGAGCAGTTCTTC.

V is TRBV28 and J is TRBJ1-6, with D tentatively TRBD1 (5 bases). Germline V gene data show CDR1 as MDHEN and CDR2 as SYDVKM. V lost 5 bases, J lost 10 bases, and 12 bases lay in between. CDR3 length equals 13 residues. This CDR3 reads CASSAPGYSPLHF. In nucleotides, the CDR3 is TGTGCCAGCAGTGCACCAGGGTACTCACCCCTCCACTTT. Full variable domain (rest looked up from reference TRBV28 and TRBJ1-6): DVKVTQSSRYLVKRTGEKVFLECVQDMDHENMFWYRQDPGLGLRLIYFSYDVKMKEKGDIPEGYSVSREKKERFSLILESASTNQTSMYLCASSAPGYSPLHFGNGTRLTVT.

The V gene is TRBV30, the J gene TRBJ1-1; D may be TRBD1 (6 bases). The ends were cut back, 1 base at V and 7 bases at J, with 19 bases in the middle. This CDR3 contains 15 residues. The germline V gene encodes CDR1 GTSNPN and CDR2 SVGIG (reference sequence). Here the CDR3 DNA reads TGTGCCTGGAGTGACGCCCGAGGGGGGGCGAATGAAGCTTTCTTT. It is translated as CAWSDARGGANEAFF.

The chain recombines TRBV2 with TRBJ1-2; weak D call: TRBD1 (5 bases). The germline V gene has CDR1 SNHLY and CDR2 FYNNEI. This CDR3 region has 11 residues. The V and J ends lost 8 bases and 7 bases respectively, with 11 bases between them. In nucleotides, the CDR3 is TGTGCCAGCCTTGGGACGCCTGGCTACACCTTC. Protein product: CASLGTPGYTF.

The chain recombines TRBV28 with TRBJ2-4, with no clear D. V lost 4 bases, J lost 8 bases, and 9 bases lay in between. Germline loops: CDR1 MDHEN, CDR2 SYDVKM. The CDR3 extends over 12 amino acids. This CDR3 reads CASSSVTDIQYF. DNA for the CDR3: TGTGCCAGCAGTTCCGTTACGGACATTCAGTACTTC.

The chain is built from TRBV7-2 and TRBJ2-1, with TRBD1 identical over 8 bases. Germline CDR1 and CDR2: SGHTA and FQGNSA. Trimming removed 4 bases from V and 5 bases from J; junction bases left unmatched: 4. This CDR3 region has 14 residues. This CDR3 reads CASSSRTGNNEQFF. The DNA of the CDR3 is TGTGCCAGCAGCTCCAGGACAGGGAACAATGAGCAGTTCTTC.

V gene TRBV6-2 or TRBV6-3 combines with J gene TRBJ1-1; no definite D call. Per germline, CDR1 MNHEY and CDR2 SVGEGT. The CDR3 is 14 residues long. Trimming left V 2 bases short and J 1 base short, with 8 bases between. DNA of the CDR3: TGTGCCAGCAGTTACGGAGGCGGGAACACTGAAGCTTTCTTT. Its translation is CASSYGGGNTEAFF.

The chain links TRBV28 to TRBJ2-1; D is undetermined. CDR3 size: 13 residues. CDR1 is MDHEN, CDR2 SYDVKM, per germline. V lost 9 bases, J lost 0 bases, and 9 bases lay in between. The DNA for the CDR3 is TGTGCCAGTACGCCCGCCTCCTACAATGAGCAGTTCTTC. The encoded protein is CASTPASYNEQFF. Supplemented by reference TRBV28 and TRBJ2-1, the full variable domain reads DVKVTQSSRYLVKRTGEKVFLECVQDMDHENMFWYRQDPGLGLRLIYFSYDVKMKEKGDIPEGYSVSREKKERFSLILESASTNQTSMYLCASTPASYNEQFFGPGTRLTVL.

This chain links TRBV24-1 with TRBJ2-7; TRBD1 matches 9 bases. Germline V gene sequence: CDR1 KGHDR, CDR2 SFDVKD. V lost 4 bases and J lost 5; bases outside the gene matches: 8. The CDR3 has 15 amino acids. DNA of the CDR3: TGTGCCACCAGTGACCGGGACAGGGTTCTGAACGAGCAGTACTTC. Amino acids: CATSDRDRVLNEQYF.

The chain is built from TRBV28 and TRBJ1-6, with D uncertain. The CDR3 is 14 residues long. The V gene's germline CDR1 is MDHEN and CDR2 SYDVKM. Trimming took 3 bases from V and 6 from J, leaving 9 bases between them. The DNA of the CDR3 is TGTGCCAGCAGTTTTCACAGTGTTAATTCACCCCTCCACTTT. Amino acid sequence: CASSFHSVNSPLHF.

The genes are TRBV6-2 or TRBV6-3 and TRBJ1-5; tentatively, D is TRBD1 (5 bases). Trimming stripped 2 bases from V and 0 bases from J, with 14 bases between. This CDR3 region has 17 residues. Germline CDR1 and CDR2: MNHEY and SVGEGT. This chain's CDR3 is CASSYPIGATSNQPQHF. CDR3 DNA sequence: TGTGCCAGCAGTTACCCTATAGGGGCTACTAGCAATCAGCCCCAGCATTTT.

This clone appeared a few times. The V call is TRBV28, the J call TRBJ2-2, with D tentatively TRBD2 (5 bases). CDR3 length: 15 amino acids. Between the trimmed V and J ends, which lost 6 bases and 1 base, there was a span of 12 bases. The germline V gene has CDR1 MDHEN and CDR2 SYDVKM. The CDR3 spells CASSPPRGNTGELFF. DNA for the CDR3: TGTGCCAGCAGCCCCCCCCGGGGGAACACCGGGGAGCTGTTTTTT.

The chain has TRBV7-6 and TRBJ2-3; TRBD1 matches 7 bases. Per the germline V gene, CDR1 is SGHVS and CDR2 is FNYEAQ. The CDR3 is 16 residues long. The V and J ends lost 5 bases and 0 bases, in that order; junction bases with no gene match: 8. Here the CDR3 DNA reads TGTGCCAGCAGCCCTAGACCGGGACAGAGCACAGATACGCAGTATTTT. This translates into CASSPRPGQSTDTQYF.

The chain employs TRBV6-1 and TRBJ1-1; a weak D match, TRBD1 (5 bases). Trimming stripped 2 bases from V and 4 bases from J, with 8 bases between. CDR3 length: 13 amino acids. CDR1 MNHNS and CDR2 SASEGT come from the germline V gene. The DNA for the CDR3 is TGTGCCAGCAGTGAACAGGGCAGCACTGAAGCTTTCTTT. Its protein product is CASSEQGSTEAFF.

This sequence joins TRBV5-1 and TRBJ1-1, with D hard to call. The CDR3 has 12 amino acids. With 2 bases removed from V and 5 bases from J, the gap between germline ends came to 7 bases. Germline assignment: CDR1 SGHRS and CDR2 YFSETQ. The CDR3 loop is CASSFEKTEAFF. CDR3 nucleotides: TGCGCCAGCAGCTTTGAGAAAACTGAAGCTTTCTTT.

This clone was seen only a few times. The chain couples TRBV5-4 to TRBJ2-7; D gene unclear. The CDR3 is 11 residues long. Germline lookup yields CDR1 SGHNT and CDR2 YYREEE (reference sequence). V lost 3 bases and J 0 bases, leaving 1 base between the germline ends. The DNA of the CDR3 is TGTGCCAGCAGCTCCTCCTACGAGCAGTACTTC. Amino acids: CASSSSYEQYF.

The V and J genes are TRBV28 and TRBJ1-1; TRBD1 is a possible D gene (5 bases). The germline gives CDR1 MDHEN, CDR2 SYDVKM. The CDR3 is 15 residues long. V was cut by 3 bases and J by 11 bases, with 22 bases left in between. Written as DNA, the CDR3 is TGTGCCAGCAGTTTCTCCGACAGTATTTCTCGTGAGGCTTTCTTT. This sequence encodes CASSFSDSISREAFF.

The rearrangement joins TRBV19 to TRBJ2-7; D perhaps matches TRBD1 (5 bases). This CDR3 has 14 residues. Trimming cost V 3 bases and J 1 base, with 10 bases left between them. Looked up from germline, CDR1 is LNHDA and CDR2 is SQIVND (reference sequence). CDR3 sequence: CASSMGQSSYEQYF. CDR3 sequence (DNA): TGTGCCAGTAGTATGGGGCAGTCATCCTACGAGCAGTACTTC.

The genes are TRBV7-3 and TRBJ2-7; D uncertain. The germline V and J ends were trimmed by 4 bases and 3 bases, with 10 bases remaining between them. Looked up from germline, CDR1 is SGHTA and CDR2 is FQGTGA. CDR3 length: 13 residues. The CDR3 DNA reads as TGTGCCAGCAGCTACGGTCCTAACTACGAGCAGTACTTC. This codes for CASSYGPNYEQYF. Complete variable domain (other parts from reference TRBV7-3 and TRBJ2-7): GAGVSQTPSNKVTEKGKYVELRCDPISGHTALYWYRQSLGQGPEFLIYFQGTGAADDSGLPNDRFFAVRPEGSVSTLKIQRTERGDSAVYLCASSYGPNYEQYFGPGTRLTVT.

This clone was picked up one time. V and J are TRBV18 and TRBJ1-1; D unresolved. V lost 3 bases, J lost 4 bases, and 12 bases lay in between. This CDR3 comprises 14 residues. CDR1 is KGHSH and CDR2 is LQKENI in the germline V gene. The CDR3 sequence: CASSPPGMVTEAFF. DNA of the CDR3: TGTGCCAGCTCACCTCCGGGGATGGTCACTGAAGCTTTCTTT.

This chain joins TRBV5-4 and TRBJ1-3; no definite D call. The CDR3 sequence is 15 residues long. Trimming stripped 4 bases from V and 0 bases from J, with 11 bases between. CDR1 is SGHNT, CDR2 YYREEE, per germline (reference sequence). Written as DNA, the CDR3 is TGTGCCAGCAGCCTGGACCCTGGCTCTGGAAACACCATATATTTT. Amino acid sequence: CASSLDPGSGNTIYF.